Listed here are 20 T cell receptor beta chains from one sample, sequenced in a study of human T cells and chemical hapten exposure. RNA extraction used unfractionated whole blood as the source of total RNA. MiXCR was run by TCRdb on the 5' RACE reads, yielding one entry per CDR3 protein. Of 100,000 to 120,000 distinct CDR3 sequences detected, approximately 20% appear once; the ten largest clones hold approximately 3%. These receptors were taken from a human donor in good health.

This clonotype was counted only a few times. The chain uses TRBV6-2 or TRBV6-3 and TRBJ2-2; no clear D. The CDR3 is 12 amino acids. Germline CDR1 and CDR2: MNHEY and SVGEGT. Trimming stripped 6 bases from V and 7 bases from J, with 9 bases between. The CDR3 nucleotides are TGTGCCAGCAGCCTCTCTATCGGGGAGCTGTTTTTT. It yields the protein CASSLSIGELFF.

The J gene is TRBJ2-7, the V gene TRBV6-5; 8 bases agree with TRBD1. The CDR3 contains 13 residues. The germline V gene has CDR1 MNHEY and CDR2 SVGAGI. CDR3 amino acids: CASGQGGSYEQYF. The CDR3 DNA is TGTGCAAGCGGACAGGGTGGGTCTTACGAGCAGTACTTC.

CDR3 loop: CASSYSIRAAEAFF. In nucleotides, the CDR3 is TGTGCCAGCAGTTACTCGATAAGGGCGGCTGAAGCTTTCTTT. The gene calls are TRBV6-5 and TRBJ1-1; D unclear. This CDR3 region has 14 residues. Deletions cut 0 bases from V and 6 bases from J, with 11 bases between. Germline CDR1 reads MNHEY; CDR2 reads SVGAGI.

This sequence joins TRBV5-1 and TRBJ2-7; D call uncertain. The germline V gene has CDR1 SGHRS and CDR2 YFSETQ. This CDR3 comprises 12 residues. Trimming removed 6 bases at V and 0 bases at J, with 7 bases between. The CDR3 DNA sequence: TGCGCCAGCAAGGGCGACTCCTACGAGCAGTACTTC. This translates into CASKGDSYEQYF.

V gene TRBV6-5 combines with J gene TRBJ2-1, with TRBD2 identical over 9 bases. There are 14 residues in the CDR3. V was clipped by 7 bases and J by 7 bases; unmatched bases: 8. Germline loops: CDR1 MNHEY, CDR2 SVGAGI. In DNA form, the CDR3 reads TGTGCCAGCAACCTAGCGGGAAAGAGGAATGAGCAGTTCTTC. Protein: CASNLAGKRNEQFF.

The chain links TRBV18 to TRBJ2-7, with a weak D call TRBD2 (6 bases). This CDR3 is built from 15 residues. CDR1 and CDR2 from the germline V gene are KGHSH and LQKENI. V shed 2 bases and J shed 0 bases, with 11 bases lying between them. CDR3: CASSPTGVLSYEQYF. The CDR3 DNA sequence: TGTGCCAGCTCACCAACGGGGGTCCTCTCCTACGAGCAGTACTTC.

This clonotype was found many times. This chain uses TRBV28 with TRBJ1-2, with 9 bases lining up with TRBD1. Trimming cost V 2 bases and J 8 bases; bases outside gene matches: 6. The CDR3 runs to 14 residues. CDR1 and CDR2 from the germline V gene are MDHEN and SYDVKM. The CDR3 DNA is TGTGCCAGCAGTTTAGAACAGGGGGCGCGGGGCTACACCTTC. It translates to CASSLEQGARGYTF.

The CDR3 DNA sequence: TGCGCCAGCAGTGAGTCGACCTGGGACAGGGGGCAGCAAGAGACCCAGTACTTC. Protein sequence: CASSESTWDRGQQETQYF. V is TRBV10-1 and J is TRBJ2-5, with 12 nucleotides matching TRBD1. Germline CDR1 reads WNHNN; CDR2 reads SYGVQD (reference sequence). The CDR3 sequence is 18 residues long. V trimming: 0 bases; J trimming: 2 bases; junction bases outside the gene matches: 7.

This clonotype came up a few times. The rearrangement links TRBV7-3 to TRBJ2-6; 7 bases fit TRBD1. J was trimmed by 0 bases and V by 1 base; bases with no gene match: 6. This CDR3 region has 18 residues. Germline V lookup: CDR1 SGHTA, CDR2 FQGTGA. CDR3 bases: TGTGCCAGCAGCTTAAGGGGACAGACCATCTCTGGGGCCAACGTCCTGACTTTC. The encoded protein is CASSLRGQTISGANVLTF.

The V gene is TRBV5-1, the J gene TRBJ1-1, with D possibly TRBD1 on 5 matching bases. The CDR3 has 16 amino acids. Germline values: CDR1 SGHRS, CDR2 YFSETQ. The V gene lost 0 bases and the J gene lost 1 base, with 13 bases spanning the gap. Here the CDR3 reads CASSLVRGRKNTEAFF. The CDR3 coding sequence is TGCGCCAGCAGCTTGGTGAGGGGAAGGAAGAACACTGAAGCTTTCTTT.

The chain recombines TRBV6-2 or TRBV6-3 with TRBJ2-7; D gene uncertain. From germline, CDR1 is MNHEY and CDR2 SVGEGT. With 11 bases removed from V and 0 bases from J, the gap between germline ends came to 20 bases. CDR3 size: 15 residues. The CDR3 loop reads CASLMAETLSYEQYF. The DNA for the CDR3 is TGTGCCTCCCTTATGGCGGAAACCCTCTCCTACGAGCAGTACTTC.

J is TRBJ1-1 and V is TRBV18, with D unclear. V lost 5 bases to trimming and J lost 1 base, with 14 bases between them. The V gene's germline CDR1 is KGHSH and CDR2 LQKENI. This CDR3 spans 15 amino acids. The DNA for the CDR3 is TGTGCCAGCTCAACCGGGGTTACCCAGAACACTGAAGCTTTCTTT. This gives the protein CASSTGVTQNTEAFF.

The chain joins TRBV6-1 to TRBJ2-1, with a possible D match to TRBD2 (6 bases). This CDR3 region has 13 residues. V dropped 6 bases and J dropped 9 bases, with 15 bases sitting between them. Germline loops: CDR1 MNHNS, CDR2 SASEGT. The CDR3 DNA is TGTGCCAGCAGAGCCGGGCGGGAAGGTGAGCAGTTCTTC. Translation: CASRAGREGEQFF.

The genes are TRBV4-2 and TRBJ2-3; 7 nucleotides align to TRBD2. The CDR3 has 16 residues. After removal of 0 bases from V and 7 bases from J, the junction contained 10 bases not matched to a gene. Germline V gene data show CDR1 as LGHNA and CDR2 as YNFKEQ. For the CDR3, the DNA is TGTGCCAGCAGCCAAGAGGAGGGCGGGAGTATTTATACGCAGTATTTT. It codes for CASSQEEGGSIYTQYF.

The sample holds a few counts of this clonotype. The chain is built from TRBV10-3 and TRBJ2-5, with TRBD2 identical over 7 bases. CDR1 ENHRY and CDR2 SYGVKD come from the germline V gene. The CDR3 is made up of 14 amino acids. V shed 4 bases and J 5 bases; nucleotides not matched to a gene: 7. The CDR3 loop reads CAISAGGSQETQYF. The DNA of the CDR3 is TGTGCCATCAGTGCTGGCGGGAGCCAGGAGACCCAGTACTTC.

In its sample, this clonotype was seen a few times. This chain's CDR3 is CASSWRTESSYEQYF. The CDR3 DNA reads TGCGCCAGCAGCTGGAGGACAGAGAGCTCCTACGAGCAGTACTTC. The rearrangement uses TRBV5-1 and TRBJ2-7; possibly TRBD1 for D (6 bases). The germline V and J ends were trimmed by 3 bases and 0 bases, with 13 bases remaining between them. Germline V gene lookup returns CDR1 SGHRS and CDR2 YFSETQ. The CDR3 consists of 15 residues.

This clonotype was seen only once. This chain uses TRBV5-1 with TRBJ2-5; 8 bases are a match to TRBD1. The CDR3 runs 15 residues. The junction had 6 bases not matched to a gene; V was cut back by 3 bases and J by 2 bases. The germline V gene encodes CDR1 SGHRS and CDR2 YFSETQ. This CDR3 is CASSSYRGSQETQYF. Written as DNA, the CDR3 is TGCGCCAGCAGCTCTTACAGGGGGAGTCAAGAGACCCAGTACTTC.

This chain uses TRBV19 with TRBJ1-4; no clear D. Germline CDR1 and CDR2: LNHDA and SQIVND (reference sequence). V was trimmed by 3 bases and J by 6 bases, leaving 5 bases between them. This CDR3 has 12 amino acids. The CDR3 loop is CASSIGDEKLFF. The CDR3 DNA sequence: TGTGCCAGTAGTATTGGCGATGAAAAACTGTTTTTT.

The chain has TRBV9 and TRBJ2-7, with a tentative D call TRBD2 (5 bases). The CDR3 is 14 amino acids. CDR1 and CDR2 (germline): SGDLS, YYNGEE. Trimming left V 7 bases short and J 2 bases short, with 16 bases between. In nucleotides, the CDR3 is TGTGCCAGCGCAACTTCGGGAACAGCCTACGAGCAGTACTTC. It encodes CASATSGTAYEQYF.

The J gene is TRBJ2-5, the V gene TRBV4-1; 9 positions match TRBD1. This CDR3 has 15 amino acids. V dropped 6 bases and J dropped 5; count of bases not matched to a gene: 10. Germline loops: CDR1 MGHRA, CDR2 YSYEKL. The CDR3 region has the DNA TGCGCCAGCAGTTACGCCGGGACAGGGCGGGAGACCCAGTACTTC. Translation: CASSYAGTGRETQYF.